This TCR beta chain comes out of a study of T cells in Graves' hyperthyroidism and ophthalmopathy. Study background: Staff took peripheral blood when the initial diagnosis was made, before any treatment began.

For this clonotype: Its ends do not fully match the called genes, so a read error is possible.

What was amplified from RNA transcripts were TCR beta CDR3 regions. Using the HTBI primer set, a first-round RT-PCR was run on the TCR CDR3. TCRdb reanalysed the multiplex PCR reads using MiXCR and keeps one entry per CDR3 protein. The sample records 300,000 to 450,000 distinct CDR3 sequences, less than 15% being singletons. The CDR3 is made up of 14 amino acids. Germline V gene data show CDR1 as MDHEN and CDR2 as SYDVKM. This TCR came from a woman aged 18-30 years with Graves' hyperthyroidism. What was sequenced was blood. This rearrangement joins TRBV28 to TRBJ1-1, with D perhaps TRBD1 (5 bases). Here the CDR3 reads CASSLSREYADAFF. The CDR3 DNA reads TGTGCCAGCAGTTTAAGCAGGGAATATGCTGACGCTTTCTTT.